The next 30 T cell receptor beta chains were all read from a single sample in a study of tumor and adjacent non-tumor tissue in lung cancer. The template was RNA from unsorted bulk tissue. TCRbeta libraries were built with three rounds of nested PCR, modified from ARM-PCR. One entry per CDR3 protein results from TCRdb running MiXCR on the multiplex PCR reads. The sample records 75,000 to 95,000 distinct CDR3 sequences, 55% to 75% being singletons. The sample was lung tumor tissue. Receptor source: a middle-aged woman with non-small cell lung cancer.

Of note for this clonotype: Just one base apart from a much larger clone, this may be a read error. This chain uses TRBV12-3 or TRBV12-4 with TRBJ2-2; D is unresolved. Trimming stripped 2 bases from V and 6 bases from J, with 19 bases between. The CDR3 is 17 residues long. The CDR3, as DNA: TGTGCCAGCAGTTTAAATATTGATTGGCCTTTTGCCGGGGAGCTGTTTTTT. It encodes CASSLNIDWPFAGELFF.

There are a few counts of this clonotype. Germline and junction disagree at one end, which may indicate a read error. The chain couples TRBV28 to TRBJ2-7; a weak D match, TRBD2 (6 bases). Germline values: CDR1 MDHEN, CDR2 SYDVKM. The CDR3 is 13 residues long. The CDR3 DNA sequence: TGTGCCAGCAGTTTTCGGGGGACCTACGAGCGGTACTTC. Its translation: CASSFRGTYERYF.

This clonotype has at least ten counts. The chain carries TRBV5-6 and TRBJ2-5, with D possibly TRBD1 on 6 matching bases. The CDR3 runs 15 residues. Germline V gene lookup returns CDR1 SGHDT and CDR2 YYEEEE. The V end lost 3 bases, the J end lost 5 bases, and 17 bases lay between the germline ends. CDR3 DNA: TGTGCCAGCAGCTCAGGGGATTATTGGCGGGAGACCCAGTACTTC. Its translation: CASSSGDYWRETQYF. Using reference TRBV5-6 and TRBJ2-5 for the parts outside the CDR3, the full variable domain is DAGVTQSPTHLIKTRGQQVTLRCSPKSGHDTVSWYQQALGQGPQFIFQYYEEEERQRGNFPDRFSGHQFPNYSSELNVNALLLGDSALYLCASSSGDYWRETQYFGPGTRLLVL.

Points on this clonotype: No conserved phenylalanine or tryptophan ends this CDR3, so it is likely a read error. This chain connects TRBV28 to TRBJ2-7, with 7 positions matching TRBD1. This CDR3 comprises 15 residues. CDR1 and CDR2 from the germline V gene are MDHEN and SYDVKM. The CDR3: CANSLIADRAYEQYI. DNA for the CDR3: TGTGCCAACAGTCTGATCGCTGACAGGGCCTACGAGCAGTACATC.

This clonotype was detected only a few times. This may be a read error, as it is one base from a much larger clone. This rearrangement joins TRBV29-1 to TRBJ2-2, with D perhaps being TRBD1 or TRBD2 (5 bases each). CDR1 is SQVTM, CDR2 ANQGSEA, per germline. The CDR3 extends over 13 amino acids. Trimming shortened V by 8 bases and J by 6 bases, and 16 bases separated the two germline ends. CDR3 nucleotides: TGCAGCACCCGGGACGTGGGGGCCGGGGAGCTGTTTTTT. Its protein product is CSTRDVGAGELFF.

To note about this clonotype: The junction departs from germline at one end; a sequencing error may be responsible. The chain is built from TRBV6-1 and TRBJ1-3; D uncertain. Germline V gene lookup returns CDR1 MNHNS and CDR2 SASEGT. There are 12 residues in the CDR3. CDR3 in amino acids: CASSGRENAIYF. The DNA for the CDR3 is TGTGCCAGTAGTGGTCGCGAAAATGCCATATATTTT.

A note on this clonotype: An end of the junction does not agree with germline; a read error may underlie this. The chain uses TRBV5-1 and TRBJ2-7, with 9 bases lining up with TRBD1. The V gene's germline CDR1 is SGHRS and CDR2 YFSETQ. The CDR3 loop spans 15 amino acids. The CDR3 nucleotides read TGTGCCAGCAGCCATGGGAGGGACAGGGACTACGAGCAGTACTTC. Protein product: CASSHGRDRDYEQYF. Full variable domain (outside the CDR3, taken from reference TRBV5-1 and TRBJ2-7): KAGVTQTPRYLIKTRGQQVTLSCSPISGHRSVSWYQQTPGQGLQFLFEYFSETQRNKGNFPGRFSGRQFSNSRSEMNVSTLELGDSALYLCASSHGRDRDYEQYFGPGTRLTVT.

This clonotype was counted only a few times. The chain carries TRBV6-6 and TRBJ2-1; D uncertain. The CDR3 runs to 15 residues. V was clipped by 1 base and J by 11 bases, with 18 bases between them. The germline V gene has CDR1 MNHNY and CDR2 SVGAGI (reference sequence). The CDR3 is CASSYLGRQSYKQFF. The CDR3 region has the DNA TGTGCCAGCAGTTACTTGGGCAGACAAAGCTATAAGCAGTTCTTC.

The V and J genes are TRBV5-8 and TRBJ2-6; possibly TRBD2 for D (5 bases). The CDR3 extends over 16 amino acids. The germline V and J ends were trimmed by 4 bases and 1 base, with 12 bases remaining between them. CDR1 and CDR2 (germline): SGHTS, YDEGEE. The CDR3 reads CASSPGSLSGANVLTF. The CDR3 bases are TGTGCCAGCAGCCCTGGGAGTTTATCTGGGGCCAACGTCCTGACTTTC.

This clonotype was picked up one time. At one of its ends the junction is not consistent with the germline gene, which may arise from a read error. V and J are TRBV5-4 and TRBJ2-1, with D possibly called TRBD1 or TRBD2 (5 bases each). Germline CDR1 reads SGHNT; CDR2 reads YYREEE (reference sequence). The CDR3 has 19 residues. CDR3 residues: CASSLGPGWGSSSYSEQFF. CDR3 nucleotide sequence: TGTGCCAGCAGCTTGGGGCCGGGATGGGGGTCGAGCTCCTACAGTGAGCAGTTCTTC.

The V call is TRBV6-5, the J call TRBJ2-1; perhaps TRBD2 as D (5 bases). Trimming left V 0 bases short and J 4 bases short, with 13 bases between. The CDR3 extends over 16 amino acids. Germline CDR1 reads MNHEY; CDR2 reads SVGAGI. In DNA, the CDR3 is TGTGCCAGCAGTTACTCGATGGCGGGCAAATACAATGAGCAGTTCTTC. Translating gives CASSYSMAGKYNEQFF.

With respect to this clonotype: The final CDR3 position lacks the conserved phenylalanine or tryptophan, pointing to a likely read error. The gene calls are TRBV12-3 or TRBV12-4 and TRBJ1-5; 7 nucleotides agree with TRBD1. This CDR3 comprises 15 residues. The CDR3 here is CASSFKGGINQPQHY. The CDR3 coding sequence is TGTGCCAGTAGTTTTAAAGGGGGCATTAATCAGCCCCAGCATTAT.

A remark on this clonotype: A junction end diverges from the germline sequence, so it may reflect a read error. The chain employs TRBV11-2 and TRBJ2-2; no definite D call. CDR1 is SGHAT and CDR2 is FQNNGV in the germline V gene. This CDR3 has 10 amino acids. CDR3 loop: CTSSVRELFF. CDR3 bases: TGTACCAGCAGCGTAAGGGAGCTGTTTTTT.

Comment on this clonotype: It may be a read error: a sequence one base away is much more abundant. V is TRBV20-1 and J is TRBJ2-5, with 9 bases fitting TRBD2. This CDR3 spans 16 amino acids. Germline V CDR1 and CDR2: DFQATT, SNEGSKA (reference sequence). The chain's CDR3 is CSATPYSGRTQEIQYF. CDR3 DNA sequence: TGCAGTGCTACACCCTATAGCGGGAGAACCCAAGAGATCCAGTACTTC.

As concerns this clonotype: Just one base apart from a much larger clone, this may be a read error. V is TRBV24-1 and J is TRBJ2-5, with D hard to call. The CDR3 loop spans 13 amino acids. Looked up from germline, CDR1 is KGHDR and CDR2 is SFDVKD. V lost 4 bases and J lost 13, with 18 bases in between. The CDR3 DNA is TGTGCCACCAGTGACGGCAGTTCCTGGAAAGGGTACTTC. Translating it yields CATSDGSSWKGYF.

This clonotype was detected a few times. The V gene is TRBV20-1, the J gene TRBJ2-2; 9 bases align to TRBD2. This CDR3 contains 14 residues. V trimming: 4 bases; J trimming: 5 bases; junction bases outside the gene matches: 5. Germline V gives CDR1 DFQATT, CDR2 SNEGSKA (reference sequence). The DNA for the CDR3 is TGCAGTGCTACACCGGGACTAGCAACCGGGGAGCTGTTTTTT. Translated: CSATPGLATGELFF.

The chain has TRBV10-1 and TRBJ2-7; D unclear. Trimming stripped 2 bases from V and 6 bases from J, with 11 bases between. CDR1 is WNHNN, CDR2 SYGVQD, per germline (reference sequence). The length of the CDR3 is 13 residues. The CDR3 reads CASSEGNGFEQYF. CDR3 nucleotides: TGCGCCAGCAGTGAGGGAAATGGTTTCGAGCAGTACTTC.

With regard to this clonotype: The missing conserved phenylalanine or tryptophan at the end of this CDR3 makes a read error likely. The chain has TRBV11-2 and TRBJ2-3; 13 nucleotides agree with TRBD2. From germline, CDR1 is SGHAT and CDR2 FQNNGV. The CDR3 covers 15 residues. The CDR3 loop reads CTSSSLAGGTDTQYC. The CDR3 DNA is TGTACCAGCAGCTCACTAGCGGGGGGGACAGATACACAGTATTGT.

On this clonotype: Its ends do not fully match the called genes, so a read error is possible. This chain links TRBV29-1 with TRBJ2-7; 8 positions agree with TRBD2. Germline V lookup: CDR1 SQVTM, CDR2 ANQGSEA. The CDR3 runs 16 residues. CDR3 nucleotide sequence: TGCAGCATTGCGGACACGTTGCGGGAGGCAGCCTACGAGCACTACTTC. It yields the protein CSIADTLREAAYEHYF.

Turning to this clonotype: The junction departs from germline at one end; a sequencing error may be responsible. The chain joins TRBV20-1 to TRBJ2-1, with TRBD2 matching over 11 bases. The CDR3 contains 15 residues. CDR1 is DFQATT and CDR2 is SNEGSKA in the germline V gene (reference sequence). CDR3 sequence: CSAQGLADLRDEHFF. CDR3 DNA sequence: TGCAGTGCTCAGGGACTAGCGGACCTCAGGGATGAGCACTTCTTC.

This clonotype was seen a single time. With a much larger clone just one base away, this may be a read error. The V and J genes are TRBV28 and TRBJ2-1, with a weak D call TRBD2 (5 bases). CDR3 length: 15 amino acids. Looked up from germline, CDR1 is MDHEN and CDR2 is SYDVKM. CDR3 region: CVSSLGAGAPNEQFF. For the CDR3, the DNA is TGTGTCAGCAGTTTAGGCGCGGGCGCGCCAAATGAGCAGTTCTTC.

The chain combines TRBV12-3 or TRBV12-4 with TRBJ1-3; weak D call: TRBD1 (5 bases). V shed 10 bases and J shed 8 bases, with 21 bases lying between them. The CDR3 loop spans 14 amino acids. CDR3 residues: CATRLGVAGYTIYF. The DNA for the CDR3 is TGTGCCACCAGACTGGGGGTAGCCGGATACACCATATATTTT.

Worth noting for this clonotype: The CDR3 does not end in the conserved phenylalanine or tryptophan, so this is likely a read error. This sequence joins TRBV6-5 and TRBJ2-7; 9 nucleotides agree with TRBD1. The germline CDR1 and CDR2 sequences are MNHEY and SVGAGI. J was trimmed by 3 bases and V by 5 bases; bases with no gene match: 5. This CDR3 is built from 14 residues. CDR3 residues: CASSPGTGNYEQYL. For the CDR3, the DNA is TGTGCCAGCAGTCCCGGGACAGGGAACTACGAGCAGTACCTC.

Concerning this clonotype itself: At one boundary the junction diverges from the germline segment, which might be a read error. The CDR3 coding sequence is TGTACCAGCAGCTTGGACTTGACCCCCGGGGGCTACACCTTC. This translates into CTSSLDLTPGGYTF. The chain is built from TRBV5-8 and TRBJ1-2; D not certain. This CDR3 region has 14 residues. Germline loops: CDR1 SGHTS, CDR2 YDEGEE.

As to this clonotype: A junction boundary mismatches the germline segment, possibly from a read error. This rearrangement joins TRBV11-2 to TRBJ2-3, with unresolved D. The germline gives CDR1 SGHAT, CDR2 FQNNGV. The CDR3 runs 14 residues. The CDR3 protein is CACSPLSAADTKYF. CDR3 DNA sequence: TGTGCCTGCAGCCCTCTGAGCGCGGCAGATACGAAGTATTTT.

This clonotype showed up just once. One junction end does not reproduce the germline sequence, and a read error may be involved. The chain employs TRBV28 and TRBJ1-2, with D maybe TRBD1 (5 bases). Per germline, CDR1 MDHEN and CDR2 SYDVKM. CDR3 length: 17 amino acids. The chain's CDR3 is CASNSQERTRYLYGYTF. As DNA, the CDR3 is TGTGCCAGCAACTCCCAGGAAAGGACAAGATACCTCTATGGCTACACTTTC.

In regard to this clonotype: A read error is possible here, since a much larger clone lies one base away. V usage is TRBV6-1 and J usage is TRBJ2-7; D may be TRBD1 (5 bases). CDR3 length: 15 amino acids. Germline V gene lookup returns CDR1 MNHNS and CDR2 SASEGT. CDR3 protein: CASSEQGGHIYEEYF. CDR3 DNA: TGTGCCAGCAGTGAGCAGGGTGGACACATCTACGAGGAGTACTTC.

This chain connects TRBV2 to TRBJ1-1; D gene unclear. This CDR3 is built from 13 residues. The germline V gene encodes CDR1 SNHLY and CDR2 FYNNEI. Trimming shortened V by 11 bases and J by 3 bases, and 16 bases separated the two germline ends. This CDR3 reads CASNLQWDTEAFF. CDR3 nucleotides: TGTGCCTCCAACCTGCAGTGGGACACTGAAGCTTTCTTT.

As concerns this clonotype: At one end, the junction sequence differs from germline, possibly due to a read error. The chain is built from TRBV11-1 and TRBJ2-2; the D is unclear. The CDR3 is 14 amino acids. Per germline, CDR1 SGHAT and CDR2 FQDESV (reference sequence). CDR3 loop: CASSPDGYTGELFF. The CDR3, as DNA: TGTGCTAGCAGCCCGGACGGGTACACCGGGGAGCTGTTTTTT.

Details on this clonotype: At one end the junction does not follow the germline gene, possibly because of a read error. The chain combines TRBV11-2 with TRBJ2-5; D might be TRBD2 (5 bases). This CDR3 spans 15 amino acids. The germline gives CDR1 SGHAT, CDR2 FQNNGV. This CDR3 reads CACSFSLRRGVTQYF. The CDR3 bases are TGTGCCTGCAGCTTTTCCCTGAGACGGGGTGTGACCCAGTACTTC.